One T cell receptor (beta chain) is described in this entry. Its antigen is unknown. The data derive from a study of Ad26.COV2.S vaccination and SARS-CoV-2 variants. Overall study: A participant enrolled in the COV1001 Ad26.COV2.S trial arm provided the sample.

TCRdb's copy holds only in-frame clones and misses some; the assay was immunoSEQ multiplex PCR. Seen here are about 480,000 clones, around 90% observed once, and the top ten hold around 13%. The CDR3 extends over 14 amino acids. V was pared by 3 bases and J by 1 base, with 6 bases between. From germline, CDR1 is LNHDA and CDR2 SQIVND (reference sequence). Study-level points and caveats: Participants in the vaccine arm had higher spike-specific TCR breadth; placebo recipients had lower. The analyses of TCR breadth and depth may have understated the size of total T cell responses.

This sample's treatment: some 20 received Ad26.COV2.S at low or high dose, single or two shots; roughly five received placebo; per-sample allocation not given. Each sample was drawn 63 days after the first injection (of vaccine or placebo). Its platform was an Ad26 vector, and its expressed antigen was Wuhan-strain SARS-CoV-2 spike. Sequencing was performed on peripheral blood, taken in a trial of Ad26.COV2.S vaccine versus placebo. The chain links TRBV19 to TRBJ2-2, with TRBD1 as a possible D gene (5 bases). The source is a person between 18 and 65 years old who received the Ad26.COV2.S COVID-19 vaccine or a placebo. The CDR3 loop reads CASSMGQNTGELFF. CDR3 nucleotide sequence: TGTGCCAGTAGTATGGGGCAGAACACCGGGGAGCTGTTTTTT.